These 13 T cell receptor beta chains were all obtained from the same sample, sequenced in a study of blood T cell repertoires in COVID-19. The method was immunoSEQ multiplex PCR; TCRdb's version includes in-frame clones alone and lacks a portion of them. The sample yields a few hundred thousand clones, around four fifths seen once. Specimen: PBMCs or T cells enriched from blood (not recorded which). These receptors originate from a woman aged 50 to 60 who had recovered from COVID-19.

The chain links TRBV5-4 to TRBJ2-3; D gene unclear. V lost 0 bases, J lost 13 bases, and 12 bases lay in between. The CDR3 consists of 12 residues. Germline V CDR1 and CDR2: SGHNT, YYREEE (reference sequence). Here the CDR3 reads CASSLVGPQEYF. The CDR3 DNA reads TGTGCCAGCAGCTTGGTTGGGCCGCAGGAGTATTTT.

The J gene is TRBJ2-5, the V gene TRBV2; 10 positions agree with TRBD2. CDR3 length: 17 residues. Germline V gene data show CDR1 as SNHLY and CDR2 as FYNNEI. V lost 6 bases to trimming and J lost 2 bases; unmatched junction nucleotides: 12. The chain's CDR3 is CASSRWTGLALQETQYF. The CDR3 nucleotides are TGTGCCAGCAGCCGATGGACGGGACTAGCGTTACAAGAGACCCAGTACTTC. The full variable domain, its missing parts supplied by reference TRBV2 and TRBJ2-5, is EPEVTQTPSHQVTQMGQEVILRCVPISNHLYFYWYRQILGQKVEFLVSFYNNEISEKSEIFDDQFSVERPDGSNFTLKIRSTKLEDSAMYFCASSRWTGLALQETQYFGPGTRLLVL.

This rearrangement joins TRBV10-3 to TRBJ2-1; 7 bases match TRBD1. This CDR3 comprises 14 residues. Germline assignment: CDR1 ENHRY and CDR2 SYGVKD. Trimming cost V 0 bases and J 9 bases; bases outside gene matches: 5. The CDR3 bases are TGTGCCATCAGTGAGTCGGGGGCAGGGGGTGAGCAGTTCTTC. It encodes CAISESGAGGEQFF.

In the case of this clone: The identical CDR3 is also encoded by other nucleotide sequences in the sample. V is TRBV29-1 and J is TRBJ1-2; D perhaps matches TRBD1 (5 bases). V dropped 3 bases and J dropped 4 bases, with 12 bases sitting between them. The CDR3 runs 13 residues. Germline CDR1 and CDR2: SQVTM and ANQGSEA. This CDR3 is CSVESGLTYGYTF. DNA for the CDR3: TGCAGCGTTGAGTCGGGACTTACCTATGGCTACACCTTC.

The V call is TRBV19, the J call TRBJ2-1; 9 bases align to TRBD2. This CDR3 spans 15 amino acids. CDR1 is LNHDA, CDR2 SQIVND, per germline (reference sequence). V lost 3 bases and J lost 7; bases outside the gene matches: 7. The DNA for the CDR3 is TGTGCCAGTAGTATTGTAAGTAGCGGGAGTAATGAGCAGTTCTTC. Encoded protein: CASSIVSSGSNEQFF. The variable domain in full, completed from reference TRBV19 and TRBJ2-1, reads DGGITQSPKYLFRKEGQNVTLSCEQNLNHDAMYWYRQDPGQGLRLIYYSQIVNDFQKGDIAEGYSVSREKKESFPLTVTSAQKNPTAFYLCASSIVSSGSNEQFFGPGTRLTVL.

This clone was picked up one time. The DNA of the CDR3 is TGTGCCAGCAGAACTACCGACTTGAACACTGAAGCTTTCTTT. Amino acids: CASRTTDLNTEAFF. V is TRBV6-6 and J is TRBJ1-1; no clear D gene. Trimming took off 6 bases at V and 0 bases at J, with 11 bases between the two ends. CDR3 length: 14 residues. From germline, CDR1 is MNHNY and CDR2 SVGAGI (reference sequence).

The V and J genes are TRBV19 and TRBJ1-2, with 7 bases aligning to TRBD1. From germline, CDR1 is LNHDA and CDR2 SQIVND (reference sequence). Trimming cost V 3 bases and J 0 bases; bases outside gene matches: 10. This CDR3 region has 17 residues. The CDR3 DNA sequence: TGTGCCAGTAGTATCATGGCCGGAACAGGGGCTAACTATGGCTACACCTTC. Amino acid sequence: CASSIMAGTGANYGYTF.

The chain joins TRBV3-1 (or the pseudogene TRBV3-2) to TRBJ2-7; 7 nucleotides match TRBD2. J gave up 2 bases and V 1 base, and 11 bases lay outside the gene matches. This CDR3 contains 17 residues. From germline, CDR1 is LGHDT and CDR2 YNNKEL (reference sequence). CDR3 coding DNA: TGTGCCAGCAGCCAAGGGGACTATTCACTCTCAACCTACGAGCAGTACTTC. Translating it yields CASSQGDYSLSTYEQYF.

This chain uses TRBV7-3 with TRBJ2-3; D might be TRBD1 (5 bases). Germline values: CDR1 SGHTA, CDR2 FQGTGA. V lost 5 bases, J lost 0 bases, and 12 bases lay in between. The CDR3 length is 15 residues. This CDR3 reads CASSPFQGSTDTQYF. The CDR3 nucleotides read TGTGCCAGCAGCCCCTTCCAGGGAAGCACAGATACGCAGTATTTT.

V gene TRBV19 combines with J gene TRBJ1-3; 7 bases map to TRBD1. Looked up from germline, CDR1 is LNHDA and CDR2 is SQIVND (reference sequence). The CDR3 runs to 15 residues. The junction had 7 bases not matched to a gene; V was cut back by 4 bases and J by 4 bases. The CDR3, as DNA: TGTGCCAGTAGTACGCCCACAGGGGTCGGAAACACCATATATTTT. Amino acid sequence: CASSTPTGVGNTIYF.

The CDR3 sequence is CKDGQGWAFF. The DNA of the CDR3 is TGCAAAGACGGGCAGGGCTGGGCTTTCTTT. V and J are TRBV20-1 and TRBJ1-1, with D tentatively TRBD1 (5 bases). Germline V lookup: CDR1 DFQATT, CDR2 SNEGSKA (reference sequence). The CDR3 runs 10 residues.

V is TRBV19 and J is TRBJ1-4; possible D gene TRBD1, 6 bases. V lost 8 bases, J lost 5 bases, and 15 bases lay in between. The CDR3 runs to 14 residues. Germline V gives CDR1 LNHDA, CDR2 SQIVND (reference sequence). The chain's CDR3 is CASRYGTQNEKLFF. The CDR3 DNA sequence: TGTGCCAGTCGGTACGGGACACAGAATGAAAAACTGTTTTTT.

This chain joins TRBV7-9 and TRBJ1-4; 7 bases map to TRBD1. Trimming removed 1 base from V and 3 bases from J; junction bases left unmatched: 2. Germline V gene sequence: CDR1 SEHNR, CDR2 FQNEAQ (reference sequence). The CDR3 sequence is 15 residues long. For the CDR3, the DNA is TGTGCCAGCAGCTTAGGGGACAGTCCTAATGAAAAACTGTTTTTT. As protein: CASSLGDSPNEKLFF. The full variable domain, completed using reference TRBV7-9 and TRBJ1-4, is DTGVSQNPRHKITKRGQNVTFRCDPISEHNRLYWYRQTLGQGPEFLTYFQNEAQLEKSRLLSDRFSAERPKGSFSTLEIQRTEQGDSAMYLCASSLGDSPNEKLFFGSGTQLSVL.